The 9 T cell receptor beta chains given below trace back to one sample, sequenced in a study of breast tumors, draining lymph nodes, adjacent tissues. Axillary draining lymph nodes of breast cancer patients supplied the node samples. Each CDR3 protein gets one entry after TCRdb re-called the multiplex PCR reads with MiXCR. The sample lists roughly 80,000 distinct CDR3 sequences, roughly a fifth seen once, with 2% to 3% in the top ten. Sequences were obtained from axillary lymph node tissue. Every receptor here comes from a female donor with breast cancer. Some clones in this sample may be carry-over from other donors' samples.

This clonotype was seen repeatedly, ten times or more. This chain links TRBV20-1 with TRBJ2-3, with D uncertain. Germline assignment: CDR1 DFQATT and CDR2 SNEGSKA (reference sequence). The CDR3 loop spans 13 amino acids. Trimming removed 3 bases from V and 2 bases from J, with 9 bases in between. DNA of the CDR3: TGCAGTGCTAGTGCACCGATCACAGATACGCAGTATTTT. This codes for CSASAPITDTQYF.

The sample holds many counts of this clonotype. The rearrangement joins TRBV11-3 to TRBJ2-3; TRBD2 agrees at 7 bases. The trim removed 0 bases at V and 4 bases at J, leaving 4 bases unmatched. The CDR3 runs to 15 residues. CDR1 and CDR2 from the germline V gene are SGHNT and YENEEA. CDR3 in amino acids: CASSLDRAGADTQYF. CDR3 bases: TGTGCCAGCAGCTTAGATAGGGCGGGGGCAGATACGCAGTATTTT. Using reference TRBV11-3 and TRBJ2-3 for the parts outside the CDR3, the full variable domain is EAGVVQSPRYKIIEKKQPVAFWCNPISGHNTLYWYLQNLGQGPELLIRYENEEAVDDSQLPKDRFSAERLKGVDSTLKIQPAELGDSAVYLCASSLDRAGADTQYFGPGTRLTVL.

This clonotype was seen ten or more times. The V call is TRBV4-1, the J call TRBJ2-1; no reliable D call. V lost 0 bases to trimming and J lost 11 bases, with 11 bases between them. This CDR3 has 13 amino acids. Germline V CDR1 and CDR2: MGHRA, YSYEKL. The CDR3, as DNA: TGCGCCAGCAGCCAAGATGATCGGACCAAGCAGTTCTTC. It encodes CASSQDDRTKQFF.

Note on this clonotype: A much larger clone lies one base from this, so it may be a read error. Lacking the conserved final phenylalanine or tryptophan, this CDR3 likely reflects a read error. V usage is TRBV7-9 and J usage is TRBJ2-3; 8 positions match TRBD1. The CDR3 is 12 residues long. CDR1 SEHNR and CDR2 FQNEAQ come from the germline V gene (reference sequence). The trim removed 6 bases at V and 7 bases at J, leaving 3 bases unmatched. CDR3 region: CASRRQGNTQYL. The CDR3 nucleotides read TGTGCCAGCAGACGACAGGGGAATACGCAGTATCTT.

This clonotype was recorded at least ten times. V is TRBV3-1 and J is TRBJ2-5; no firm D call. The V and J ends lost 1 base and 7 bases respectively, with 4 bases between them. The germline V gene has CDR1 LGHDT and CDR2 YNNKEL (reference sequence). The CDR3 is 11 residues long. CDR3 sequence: CASSQVATQYF. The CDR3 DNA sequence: TGTGCCAGCAGCCAAGTGGCGACCCAGTACTTC.

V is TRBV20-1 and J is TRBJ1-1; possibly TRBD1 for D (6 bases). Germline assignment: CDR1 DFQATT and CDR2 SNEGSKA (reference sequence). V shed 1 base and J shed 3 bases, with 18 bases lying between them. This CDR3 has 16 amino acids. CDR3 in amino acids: CSARALEEGTHTEAFF. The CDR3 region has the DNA TGCAGTGCTAGAGCCTTAGAGGAGGGGACACACACTGAAGCTTTCTTT.

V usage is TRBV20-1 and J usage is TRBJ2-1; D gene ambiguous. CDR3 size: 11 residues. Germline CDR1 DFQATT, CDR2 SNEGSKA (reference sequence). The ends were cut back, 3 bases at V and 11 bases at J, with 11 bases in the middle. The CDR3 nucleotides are TGCAGTGCTAGCTGGGGAAATAAGCAGTTCTTC. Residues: CSASWGNKQFF.

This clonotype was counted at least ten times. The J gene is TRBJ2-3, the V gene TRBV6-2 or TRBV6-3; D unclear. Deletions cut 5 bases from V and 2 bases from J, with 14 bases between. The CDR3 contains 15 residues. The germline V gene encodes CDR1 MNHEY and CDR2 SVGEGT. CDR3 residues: CASSPTAYSTDTQYF. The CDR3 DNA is TGTGCCAGCAGTCCAACAGCGTACTCCACAGATACGCAGTATTTT.

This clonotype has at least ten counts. The CDR3 DNA reads as TGTGCCAGCAGCACCGACAGACGAAAACTGTTTTTT. Amino acid sequence: CASSTDRRKLFF. The chain combines TRBV11-2 with TRBJ1-4, with D possibly being TRBD1 (5 bases). Germline loops: CDR1 SGHAT, CDR2 FQNNGV. V gave up 5 bases and J gave up 10 bases, with 11 bases separating them. This CDR3 contains 12 residues.